This TCR beta chain was documented in a study of beta chain features in type 1 diabetes. Broader study findings: Any role of HLA type in TCRB rearrangement remained unresolved here.

Trimming shortened V by 6 bases and J by 2 bases, and 14 bases separated the two germline ends. This CDR3 spans 14 amino acids. Reverse transcribing all isolated RNA meant expressed TCRB transcripts were sequenced. Clones were read by immunoSEQ multiplex PCR, and TCRdb kept only the in-frame ones, dropping some. The data contain around 40,000 clones, roughly half of them seen just once; the ten biggest clones take up 2% to 2.5%. For this clone: As yet, its antigen is unknown.

The clonotype originates from a woman younger than 35 in good health. This chain uses TRBV23-1 with TRBJ2-7, with D maybe TRBD1 (6 bases). TRBV23-1 is annotated as an ORF whose role is uncertain. The sequencing sample was made of Tregs from blood. The CDR3, as DNA: TGCGCCAGCAGAAGACAGGAGGAGCCCTACGAGCAGTACTTC. It yields the protein CASRRQEEPYEQYF.